This entry describes one TCR beta chain. As processed by the authors: The assay estimated nucleated cells by amplifying reference gene primers. The data were produced by immunoSEQ multiplex PCR, yet TCRdb's version contains in-frame clones alone and is incomplete. The DNA was the basis for D and trimming; V, J and clone size are from that table. The sample shows roughly 100,000 clones, 85% to 90% of them seen only once. This entry comes from a study of blood T cell repertoires in COVID-19. The receptor comes from a human donor in a cohort sampled during active COVID-19. Sequencing was performed on peripheral blood.

The CDR3 DNA sequence: TGTGCCAGCAGCCAAAGTAGCGGTGTCTATGAGCAGTTCTTC. Amino acids: CASSQSSGVYEQFF. The chain combines TRBV11-2 with TRBJ2-1, with D maybe TRBD2 (6 bases). Deletions cut 5 bases from V and 8 bases from J, with 16 bases between. Looked up from germline, CDR1 is SGHAT and CDR2 is FQNNGV. The CDR3 totals 14 residues.